What follows are 5 T cell receptor beta chains derived from one specimen sequenced in a study of OX40 agonist ivuxolimab in advanced cancers. Sequencing used immunoSEQ multiplex PCR; TCRdb keeps in-frame clones, though not all of them. The sample consists of tens of thousands of clones, around 86% of them appearing once. The source material was CD4+ or CD8+ T cells sorted from blood, sampled in a trial of the OX40 agonist ivuxolimab. Receptors were obtained from an adult with an advanced solid tumor such as melanoma, head and neck, liver or kidney cancer.

This clone was seen more than once but under ten times. This chain connects TRBV9 to TRBJ1-6, with 8 bases matching TRBD1. This CDR3 is 14 amino acids long. Losses at the gene ends were 3 bases for V and 6 bases for J; bases not matched to a gene: 2. CDR1 and CDR2 (germline): SGDLS, YYNGEE. CDR3 coding DNA: TGTGCCAGCAGCGCCGGGACAGGTAATTCACCCCTCCACTTT. It is translated as CASSAGTGNSPLHF.

Only a few counts were recorded for this clone. One end of the junction varies from germline; a read error may be responsible. This rearrangement joins TRBV15 to TRBJ2-7, with D perhaps given as TRBD1 or TRBD2 (6 bases each). The germline CDR1 and CDR2 sequences are LNHNV and YYDKDF (reference sequence). The length of the CDR3 is 14 residues. The CDR3 sequence: CATSRDPVSGGHIF. DNA for the CDR3: TGTGCCACCAGCAGAGATCCGGTTTCCGGGGGCCATATCTTC.

V is TRBV29-1 and J is TRBJ1-3; a weak D match, TRBD1 (5 bases). CDR3 length: 14 amino acids. V lost 4 bases and J 2 bases, leaving 12 bases between the germline ends. CDR1 and CDR2 (germline): SQVTM, ANQGSEA. CDR3 sequence: CSVGDRGAGNTIYF. The CDR3 DNA follows: TGCAGCGTTGGCGATAGAGGGGCTGGAAACACCATATATTTT. Looking up the rest from reference TRBV29-1 and TRBJ1-3 gives the full variable domain: SAVISQKPSRDICQRGTSLTIQCQVDSQVTMMFWYRQQPGQSLTLIATANQGSEATYESGFVIDKFPISRPNLTFSTLTVSNMSPEDSSIYLCSVGDRGAGNTIYFGEGSWLTVV.

V gene TRBV10-3 combines with J gene TRBJ1-3; D may be TRBD1 (5 bases). The CDR3 contains 14 residues. CDR1 and CDR2 from the germline V gene are ENHRY and SYGVKD. Trimming removed 10 bases at V and 3 bases at J, with 16 bases between. DNA of the CDR3: TGTGCCACCGACTACGGGGGGGGTGGAAACACCATATATTTT. Residues: CATDYGGGGNTIYF.

The chain joins TRBV7-6 to TRBJ2-1; tentative D call: TRBD2 (5 bases). Germline lookup yields CDR1 SGHVS and CDR2 FNYEAQ. The V and J ends lost 5 bases and 9 bases respectively, with 11 bases between them. The CDR3 runs 12 residues. DNA for the CDR3: TGTGCCAGCAGCCCGCTAGCCCCTGAGCAGTTCTTC. Protein: CASSPLAPEQFF.